Listed below are T cell receptor beta chains from one sample, sequenced in a study of cytomegalovirus exposure and HLA in healthy donors. Clones were read by immunoSEQ multiplex PCR, and TCRdb kept only the in-frame ones, dropping some. The sample's table shows 100,000 to 150,000 clones. Input material: PBMCs. The receptors originated from a woman aged 40 to 50 in good health and CMV-seronegative. CDR3s include the opening cysteine and the closing phenylalanine or tryptophan. Each record gives: J gene, D gene, V gene, CDR3 DNA, CDR3 protein. A D gene is named only where the DNA matches it firmly.

>TRBJ2-2|-|TRBV29-1
TGCAGCGTTGGGCCGAACACCGGGGAGCTGTTTTTT
CSVGPNTGELFF
>TRBJ2-1|TRBD1|TRBV7-9
TGTGCCAGCAGTAGGAACAGGGGGATTAGGGATGAGCAGTTCTTC
CASSRNRGIRDEQFF
>TRBJ2-1|TRBD1|TRBV10-3
TGTGCCATCAGGGGGGCCCCCGGGACAGGGATCGTAGATGAGCAGTTCTTC
CAIRGAPGTGIVDEQFF
>TRBJ1-1|-|TRBV11-2
TGTGCCAGCAGCTTAGCCCGGGGAGCTTTCTTT
CASSLARGAFF
>TRBJ1-2|-|TRBV7-2
TGTGCCAGCAGCCAAACAACGTCTAACTATGGCTACACCTTC
CASSQTTSNYGYTF
>TRBJ2-2|-|TRBV7-2
TGTGCCAGCAGCCCGTTAGCGGTGCTCGCCGGGGAGCTGTTTTTT
CASSPLAVLAGELFF
>TRBJ2-1|TRBD2|TRBV7-2
TGTGCCAGCACCCGCGGGGGGTCGGTCGACAATGAGCAGTTCTTC
CASTRGGSVDNEQFF
>TRBJ1-4|-|TRBV5-1
TGCGCCAGCAGCTTGGAAGCGGGGGCCACCAGACCAACTAATGAAAAACTGTTTTTT
CASSLEAGATRPTNEKLFF
>TRBJ2-1|TRBD2|TRBV19
TGTGCCAGTAGTCGACTAGCGGGGGAGGCGGGTGAGCAGTTCTTC
CASSRLAGEAGEQFF
>TRBJ1-3|-|TRBV6-1
TGTGCCAGCAGTGTCCACTTCCAGGGGAATGGAAACACCATATATTTT
CASSVHFQGNGNTIYF
>TRBJ2-1|-|TRBV5-4
TGTGCCAGCAGCTTGGGACGCGGAGACTCCTACAATGAGCAGTTCTTC
CASSLGRGDSYNEQFF
>TRBJ1-1|-|TRBV7-9
TGTGCCAGCAGTCGACGGGGAGGCGAGACTGAAGCTTTCTTT
CASSRRGGETEAFF
>TRBJ1-2|-|TRBV5-1
TGCGCCAGCAGCTTTAGGAGTAATGGCTACACCTTC
CASSFRSNGYTF
>TRBJ2-3|-|TRBV9
TGTGCCAGCAGCGACCGGATAGACCTAGCCGGGGTAGATACGCAGTATTTT
CASSDRIDLAGVDTQYF
>TRBJ1-1|-|TRBV10-2
TGCGCCAGCAGTGACTCTGACAGGCCCGAAGCTTTCTTT
CASSDSDRPEAFF
>TRBJ1-4|TRBD1|TRBV19
TGTGCCAGTGGACGACACAGGGGACCTAATGAAAAACTGTTTTTT
CASGRHRGPNEKLFF
>TRBJ2-1|-|TRBV6-5
TGTGCCAGCAGCGAGACTGTCGCCAATGAGCAGTTCTTC
CASSETVANEQFF
>TRBJ2-2|-|TRBV12-5
TGTGCTAGTGGTTTGGTACTAGGGAATACCGGGGAGCTGTTTTTT
CASGLVLGNTGELFF
>TRBJ1-1|-|TRBV9
TGTGCCAGCAGCGTAGTTAGCGGCAACACTGAAGCTTTCTTT
CASSVVSGNTEAFF
>TRBJ2-2|-|TRBV9
TGTGCCAGCAGCGTTTCCCAGGGGCCGGACACCGGGGAGCTGTTTTTT
CASSVSQGPDTGELFF
>TRBJ1-1|TRBD1|TRBV2
TGTGCCAGCAGGGGCTCAGGGGGAAGGATAGGTGAAGCTTTCTTT
CASRGSGGRIGEAFF
>TRBJ1-3|TRBD1|TRBV10-3
TGTGCCATCTCGGACAGGGCGGGGGGAAACACCATATATTTT
CAISDRAGGNTIYF
>TRBJ1-1|TRBD1|TRBV28
TGTGCCAGCAGCTCGGGACAGTGGAACACTGAAGCTTTCTTT
CASSSGQWNTEAFF
>TRBJ1-5|-|TRBV28
TGTGCCAGCAGTTTCCTACAGGGCGGCAATCAGCCCCAGCATTTT
CASSFLQGGNQPQHF
>TRBJ2-2|TRBD2|TRBV9
TGTGCCAGCAGCGTCCCTAATACTAGCGGGGTAACCGGGGAGCTGTTTTTT
CASSVPNTSGVTGELFF
>TRBJ1-2|TRBD1|TRBV28
TGTGCCAGCAACCCCGGGGACAGCATGAACTATGGCTACACCTTC
CASNPGDSMNYGYTF
>TRBJ1-6|-|TRBV5-4
TGTGCCAGCAGCTTGGAATTCGGCCCGGGAAAATCACCCCTCCACTTT
CASSLEFGPGKSPLHF
>TRBJ2-3|-|TRBV7-6
TGTGCCAGCAGCCTTGCGGAGAGCACAGATACGCAGTATTTT
CASSLAESTDTQYF
>TRBJ1-1|-|TRBV5-1
TGCGCCAGCAGGCTTGTGAGTACTGAAGCTTTCTTT
CASRLVSTEAFF
>TRBJ1-5|-|TRBV15
TGTGCCACCAGCAGAGATCCGACTAGACCTAGCAATCAGCCCCAGCATTTT
CATSRDPTRPSNQPQHF
>TRBJ2-6|-|TRBV7-3
TGTGCCAGCAGCTCACAGGGTCCTCTCTCTGGGGCCAACGTCCTGACTTTC
CASSSQGPLSGANVLTF
>TRBJ2-3|TRBD2|TRBV7-6
TGTGCCAGCAGCCGGACTAGCGGGGGGTCGCAGTATTTT
CASSRTSGGSQYF
>TRBJ1-4|TRBD1|TRBV5-1
TGCGCCAGCAGCTTGGGGGACAGGGACAATGGAAAACTGTTTTTT
CASSLGDRDNGKLFF
>TRBJ1-2|-|TRBV6-5
TGTGCCAGCATTCCCAGCGGGGGGCAGGACTATGGCTACACCTTC
CASIPSGGQDYGYTF
>TRBJ2-3|TRBD2|TRBV5-1
TGCGCCAGCAGCGCCAGTTGGGCGGGGGTAACCGCAGACACGCAGTATTTT
CASSASWAGVTADTQYF
>TRBJ1-6|-|TRBV28
TGTGCCAGCAGCGGGGCGGGGGGTGGCTCCTATAATTCACCCCTCCACTTT
CASSGAGGGSYNSPLHF
>TRBJ1-4|-|TRBV4-2
TGTGCCAGCAGCCAATCCCAATCAACTAATGAAAAACTGTTTTTT
CASSQSQSTNEKLFF
>TRBJ2-5|-|TRBV27
TGTGCCAGCAGTTTACAACAGGGAGTAAAGACCCAGTACTTC
CASSLQQGVKTQYF
>TRBJ1-2|-|TRBV6-5
TGTGCCAGCAGTCCAGGGGCTTTTAACTATGGCTACACCTTC
CASSPGAFNYGYTF
>TRBJ1-1|-|TRBV6-5
TGTGCCAGCAGTTACTCGACCGGGGGGCGACAAGCTTTCTTT
CASSYSTGGRQAFF
>TRBJ1-2|-|TRBV7-8
TGTGCCAGCACCCCGGCGGGGGAAGTACGGGGCTACACCTTC
CASTPAGEVRGYTF